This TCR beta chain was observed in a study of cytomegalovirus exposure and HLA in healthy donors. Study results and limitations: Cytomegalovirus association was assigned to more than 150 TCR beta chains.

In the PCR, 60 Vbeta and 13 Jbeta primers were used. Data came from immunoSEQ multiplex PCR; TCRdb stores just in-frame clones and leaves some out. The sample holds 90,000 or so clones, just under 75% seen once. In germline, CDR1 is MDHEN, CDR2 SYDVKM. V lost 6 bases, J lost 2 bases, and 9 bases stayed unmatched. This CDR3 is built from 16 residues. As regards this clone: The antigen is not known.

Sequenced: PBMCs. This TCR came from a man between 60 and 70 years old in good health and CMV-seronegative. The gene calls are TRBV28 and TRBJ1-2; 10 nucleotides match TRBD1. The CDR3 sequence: CASRPPGTGDNYGYTF. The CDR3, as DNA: TGTGCCAGCAGACCCCCGGGGACAGGGGACAACTATGGCTACACCTTC.